A selection of T cell receptor beta chains follows, all from one sample in a study of breast tumors, draining lymph nodes, adjacent tissues. TCRdb fed the multiplex PCR reads into MiXCR, producing one record per CDR3 protein. The sample has around 130,000 distinct CDR3 sequences, 30% to 35% seen once. Sequences were obtained from axillary lymph node tissue. These receptors all stem from a female donor with breast cancer. Some clones in this sample may be carry-over from other donors' samples. The CDR3 runs from the conserved cysteine through the conserved F or W. The D gene is left open where the match is weak. Only some rows state a clone size, as once, few, many or a class for expanded clones.

V: TRBV4-1
D: -
size: once
J: TRBJ2-7
CDR3: CASSQDSFAGQYEQYF
DNA: TGCGCCAGCAGCCAAGATTCCTTCGCGGGACAATACGAGCAGTACTTC

V: TRBV11-2
D: -
size: -
J: TRBJ2-2
CDR3: CASSRPQLQGELFF
DNA: TGTGCCAGCAGCCGACCACAGCTTCAAGGGGAGCTGTTTTTT

V: TRBV18
D: TRBD2
size: -
J: TRBJ2-3
CDR3: CASSPPVGLAGGTDTQYF
DNA: TGTGCCAGCTCACCACCGGTCGGGCTAGCGGGAGGCACAGATACGCAGTATTTT

V: TRBV30
D: TRBD1
size: many
J: TRBJ2-3
CDR3: CAWDRGTDTQYF
DNA: TGTGCCTGGGACAGGGGCACAGATACGCAGTATTTT

V: TRBV6-5
D: TRBD2
size: many
J: TRBJ2-1
CDR3: CASSHGAGEWVEFF
DNA: TGTGCCAGCAGTCACGGGGCGGGGGAATGGGTGGAGTTCTTC

V: TRBV9
D: -
size: many
J: TRBJ1-5
CDR3: CASSVDGQAQPQHF
DNA: TGTGCCAGCAGCGTAGATGGGCAGGCCCAGCCCCAGCATTTT

V: TRBV25-1
D: -
size: -
J: TRBJ2-2
CDR3: CASSGGRTGTNTGELFF
DNA: TGTGCCAGCAGCGGGGGTCGGACTGGAACAAACACCGGGGAGCTGTTTTTT

V: TRBV29-1
D: TRBD1
size: many
J: TRBJ1-3
CDR3: CSVETGQGNPSGNTIYF
DNA: TGCAGCGTTGAAACCGGACAGGGGAATCCCTCTGGAAACACCATATATTTT

V: TRBV2
D: TRBD2
size: -
J: TRBJ2-1
CDR3: CASSDGLAGGRSYNEESF
DNA: TGTGCCAGCAGTGATGGGCTAGCGGGGGGACGCTCCTACAATGAGGAGTCCTTC

V: TRBV10-3
D: TRBD1
size: many
J: TRBJ2-1
CDR3: CAISESVGTGAGEQFF
DNA: TGTGCCATCAGTGAGTCAGTCGGGACAGGGGCAGGTGAGCAGTTCTTC

V: TRBV7-9
D: -
size: -
J: TRBJ1-1
CDR3: CASSAQVMNTEAFF
DNA: TGTGCCAGCAGTGCACAGGTAATGAACACTGAAGCTTTCTTT

V: TRBV19
D: TRBD1
size: -
J: TRBJ2-2
CDR3: CASSRTGQRAYNTGELFF
DNA: TGTGCCAGTAGTAGAACGGGACAGCGAGCCTACAACACCGGGGAGCTGTTTTTT

V: TRBV5-1
D: -
size: many
J: TRBJ2-5
CDR3: CASSLPPQETQYF
DNA: TGCGCCAGCAGCCTGCCACCACAAGAGACCCAGTACTTC

V: TRBV29-1
D: -
size: -
J: TRBJ2-2
CDR3: CSVESGATGELFF
DNA: TGCAGCGTTGAATCTGGGGCCACCGGGGAGCTGTTTTTT

V: TRBV28
D: -
size: many
J: TRBJ2-7
CDR3: CASSLGQTNEQYF
DNA: TGTGCCAGCAGTTTAGGCCAAACGAACGAGCAGTACTTC

V: TRBV5-1
D: TRBD1
size: many
J: TRBJ2-3
CDR3: CASSQGQAGDTQYF
DNA: TGCGCCAGCAGCCAGGGACAGGCTGGGGATACGCAGTATTTT

V: TRBV7-9
D: TRBD1
size: -
J: TRBJ1-2
CDR3: CASSLTKGTGGFGYTF
DNA: TGTGCCAGCAGCTTAACTAAGGGGACAGGGGGGTTCGGCTACACCTTC

V: TRBV4-3
D: TRBD2
size: many
J: TRBJ2-1
CDR3: CASSHVSGAAYNEQFF
DNA: TGCGCCAGCAGCCACGTTAGCGGGGCCGCCTACAATGAGCAGTTCTTC

V: TRBV9
D: TRBD2
size: -
J: TRBJ2-3
CDR3: CASSQGTGTSGNGTDTQYF
DNA: TGTGCCAGCAGCCAAGGGACAGGGACTAGCGGGAACGGGACAGATACGCAGTATTTT

V: TRBV29-1
D: -
size: -
J: TRBJ1-1
CDR3: CSQGWTVRVRMDTEAFF
DNA: TGCAGCCAAGGGTGGACAGTTCGGGTGCGAATGGACACTGAAGCTTTCTTT

V: TRBV10-3
D: -
size: many
J: TRBJ2-7
CDR3: CAISGRGKEQYF
DNA: TGTGCCATCAGTGGGAGGGGGAAGGAGCAGTACTTC

V: TRBV20-1
D: TRBD1
size: -
J: TRBJ1-2
CDR3: CSARSLRDRGGYTF
DNA: TGCAGTGCTAGGAGCCTCCGGGACAGGGGGGGCTACACCTTC

V: TRBV19
D: -
size: -
J: TRBJ1-2
CDR3: CASSRSGGPLGLPF
DNA: TGTGCCAGTAGTAGGAGCGGGGGGCCCTTAGGGCTACCCTTC

V: TRBV10-3
D: -
size: -
J: TRBJ1-6
CDR3: CAICSAGGGANNSPLHF
DNA: -

V: TRBV19
D: TRBD1
size: many
J: TRBJ1-5
CDR3: CASSDTGGSQPQHF
DNA: TGTGCCAGTAGCGATACAGGGGGATCTCAGCCCCAGCATTTT

V: TRBV20-1
D: TRBD1
size: once
J: TRBJ2-5
CDR3: CSAVNQGVETQYF
DNA: TGCAGTGCCGTTAACCAGGGGGTAGAGACCCAGTACTTC

V: TRBV7-9
D: -
size: -
J: TRBJ2-7
CDR3: CASSLAGGGVAREQYF
DNA: TGTGCCAGCAGCTTAGCGGGAGGGGGCGTAGCTCGCGAGCAGTACTTC

V: TRBV12-3/TRBV12-4
D: -
size: many
J: TRBJ2-1
CDR3: CASSFKWHEQFF
DNA: TGTGCCAGCAGTTTTAAATGGCATGAGCAGTTCTTC

V: TRBV19
D: -
size: many
J: TRBJ1-2
CDR3: CASSPMGTKNYGYTF
DNA: TGTGCCAGTTCACCCATGGGGACAAAAAACTATGGCTACACCTTC

V: TRBV9
D: TRBD1
size: -
J: TRBJ1-4
CDR3: CASSVELAGRGGKLFF
DNA: TGTGCCAGCAGCGTAGAGCTGGCGGGCAGGGGGGGAAAACTGTTTTTT